This TCR beta chain derives from a study of blood T cell repertoires in COVID-19. Turning to the study itself: Italy, Spain and the United States were the sources of the convalescent and acute COVID-19 samples.

Original analysis: Nucleated cell counts were estimated from reference gene primer amplification. TCRdb's table, derived via immunoSEQ multiplex PCR, lists solely in-frame clones and lacks some. V, J and clone size were drawn from that table, and D and trimming were deduced from the DNA. This table has approximately 280,000 clones, around nine tenths appearing once. The study drew participants aged about 18 to 89 years from some 24 US areas. J was trimmed by 2 bases and V by 5 bases; bases with no gene match: 7. CDR3 size: 16 residues. CDR1 SNHLY and CDR2 FYNNEI come from the germline V gene. Specimen: PBMCs or T cells enriched from blood (not recorded which). The sequence derives from a woman aged 60 to 75 who had recovered from COVID-19. This sequence joins TRBV2 and TRBJ2-3; 10 nucleotides match TRBD2. The CDR3 sequence: CASSTGTSAFTDTQYF. CDR3 nucleotides: TGTGCCAGCAGTACCGGGACTAGCGCCTTCACAGATACGCAGTATTTT.